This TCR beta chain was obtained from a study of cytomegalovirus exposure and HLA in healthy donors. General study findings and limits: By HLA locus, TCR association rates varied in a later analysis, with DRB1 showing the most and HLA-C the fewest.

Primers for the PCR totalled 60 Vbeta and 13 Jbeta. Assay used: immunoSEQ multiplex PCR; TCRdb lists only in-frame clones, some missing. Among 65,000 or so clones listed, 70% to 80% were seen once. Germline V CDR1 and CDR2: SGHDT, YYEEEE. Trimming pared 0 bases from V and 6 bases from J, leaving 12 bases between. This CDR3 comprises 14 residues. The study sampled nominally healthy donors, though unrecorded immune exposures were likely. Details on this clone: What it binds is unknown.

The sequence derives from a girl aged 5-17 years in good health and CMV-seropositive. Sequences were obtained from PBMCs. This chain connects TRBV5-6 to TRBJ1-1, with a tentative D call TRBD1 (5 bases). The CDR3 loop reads CASSLAPGMPEAFF. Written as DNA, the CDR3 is TGTGCCAGCAGCTTGGCCCCAGGGATGCCTGAAGCTTTCTTT.